The source of this T cell receptor (beta chain) is a study of Ad26.COV2.S vaccination and SARS-CoV-2 variants. The V and J ends lost 7 bases and 3 bases respectively, with 17 bases between them. The germline gives CDR1 SGHRS, CDR2 YFSETQ. The CDR3 runs to 14 residues. In regard to this clone: The antigen is not known.

Whole-study results and caveats: Relative to placebo recipients, vaccine recipients exhibited elevated spike-specific TCR breadth. The authors reported substantial breadth in spike-specific CD8+ and CD4+ T cell responses after vaccination.

TCRdb's copy holds only in-frame clones and misses some; the assay was immunoSEQ multiplex PCR. The repertoire holds around 300,000 clones, roughly 90% seen once, with approximately 12% in the top ten. The treatment here: around 19 received Ad26.COV2.S at low or high dose, single or two shots; several received placebo; per-sample allocation not given. After the first vaccine or placebo injection, samples were drawn on day 63. The sequence derives from a person aged 18-60 years who received the Ad26.COV2.S COVID-19 vaccine or a placebo. The input for sequencing was peripheral blood, taken in a trial of Ad26.COV2.S vaccine versus placebo. The chain links TRBV5-1 to TRBJ2-7; D gene uncertain. The CDR3 protein is CASHHAEANYEQYF. CDR3 nucleotide sequence: TGCGCCAGCCACCACGCAGAAGCTAACTACGAGCAGTACTTC.